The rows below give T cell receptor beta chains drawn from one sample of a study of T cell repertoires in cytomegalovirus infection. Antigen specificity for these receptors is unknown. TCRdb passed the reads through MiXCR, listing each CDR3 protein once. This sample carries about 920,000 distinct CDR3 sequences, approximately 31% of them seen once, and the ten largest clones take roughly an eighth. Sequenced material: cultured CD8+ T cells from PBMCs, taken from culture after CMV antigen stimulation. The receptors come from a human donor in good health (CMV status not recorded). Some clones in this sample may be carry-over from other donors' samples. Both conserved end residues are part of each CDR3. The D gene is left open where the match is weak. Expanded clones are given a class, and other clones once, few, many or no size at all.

DNA: TGCGCCAGCAGCCAAGATCGCCTTTCAAGGCACGGCTATGGCTACACCTTC; CDR3: CASSQDRLSRHGYGYTF; J: TRBJ1-2; V: TRBV4-1; size: few; D: NA
DNA: TGCAGTGCTAGAGAAGCGGGGGCGGGGGAGACCCAGTACTTC; CDR3: CSAREAGAGETQYF; J: TRBJ2-5; V: TRBV20-1; size: NA; D: TRBD2
DNA: TGTGCCAGCAGTTACTCGAGTAGAAAGCCCCAGCATTTT; CDR3: CASSYSSRKPQHF; J: TRBJ1-5; V: TRBV6-6; size: NA; D: NA
DNA: TGTGCCAGCAGCTTATTTGGGACAAGGAACACCGGGGAGCTGTTTTTT; CDR3: CASSLFGTRNTGELFF; J: TRBJ2-2; V: TRBV7-9; size: few; D: NA
DNA: TGTGCCATATTTATGGGGGACTATGGCTACACCTTC; CDR3: CAIFMGDYGYTF; J: TRBJ1-2; V: TRBV10-3; size: NA; D: NA
DNA: TGTGCCAGCAGTTTCACGAGGGGCCGAGGCTACACCTTC; CDR3: CASSFTRGRGYTF; J: TRBJ1-2; V: TRBV6-5; size: NA; D: NA
DNA: TGCGCCAGCAGTGGGACAGGGGATTTGAACACTGAAGCTTTCTTT; CDR3: CASSGTGDLNTEAFF; J: TRBJ1-1; V: TRBV10-1; size: NA; D: TRBD1
DNA: TGTGCCAGTAGTTTGGGACAGGGACGCTACACCGGGGAGCTGTTTTTT; CDR3: CASSLGQGRYTGELFF; J: TRBJ2-2; V: TRBV19; size: few; D: TRBD1
DNA: TGCAGTGCTAGAGTTGACGATGAGCAGTTCTTC; CDR3: CSARVDDEQFF; J: TRBJ2-1; V: TRBV20-1; size: NA; D: NA
DNA: TGTGCCAGCACCTCTTCGTTGGGCTACACCTTC; CDR3: CASTSSLGYTF; J: TRBJ1-2; V: TRBV5-4; size: NA; D: NA
DNA: TGTGCCAGCAGCCCCGGGAATCTACTGGGGGCTGAAGCTTTCTTT; CDR3: CASSPGNLLGAEAFF; J: TRBJ1-1; V: TRBV11-1; size: few; D: NA
DNA: TGTGCCACCTCCTACGGGGCGCCCACCACTGAAGCTTTCTTT; CDR3: CATSYGAPTTEAFF; J: TRBJ1-1; V: TRBV19; size: NA; D: NA
DNA: TGTGCCAGCAGCCCCGAAAACAGGGGAGAGAATGGCTACACCTTC; CDR3: CASSPENRGENGYTF; J: TRBJ1-2; V: TRBV28; size: NA; D: TRBD1
DNA: TGTGCCAGCAGTGAAGCATTGTCCGGGACAGTCTCCTACGAGCAGTACTTC; CDR3: CASSEALSGTVSYEQYF; J: TRBJ2-7; V: TRBV6-1; size: many; D: TRBD1
DNA: TGTGCCAGCAGCTTATTACCCAACAATGAGCAGTTCTTC; CDR3: CASSLLPNNEQFF; J: TRBJ2-1; V: TRBV7-3; size: many; D: NA
DNA: TGTGCCAGCAGCTTAGGGTGTTGTCAGCCCCAGCATTTT; CDR3: CASSLGCCQPQHF; J: TRBJ1-5; V: TRBV7-2; size: many; D: NA
DNA: TGCGCCAGCAGCCAAGTATTTGGGGCGGGAATGAACACTGAAGCTTTCTTT; CDR3: CASSQVFGAGMNTEAFF; J: TRBJ1-1; V: TRBV4-1; size: few; D: NA